These 20 T cell receptor beta chains came from one sample sequenced in a study of type 1 and type 2 diabetes patients (dated by TCRdb to the mid-2010s). The instrument given in TCRdb is Illumina MiSeq. Genomic DNA from sorted T cell subsets was used as template for TCRbeta CDR3 amplification. The TCRbeta CDR3 region was amplified by multiplex PCR using 30 forward and 13 reverse primers. Using fastp at Q25 and MiXCR, TCRdb reprocessed the public reads and kept productive beta chains. Every entry covers one CDR3 protein and lists the most common genes and DNA from its rows. The sample table contains fewer than 300,000 distinct CDR3 sequences; only one count was recorded for around 47% of them. The top ten clonotypes cover roughly an eighth of the sample. Sequencing used peripheral blood mononuclear cells (PBMCs). The source of these receptors is a man aged 18 to 29 with type 2 diabetes.

The V call is TRBV6-6, the J call TRBJ2-7; D gene uncertain. The DNA end lines up better with TRBJ2-1; the J call may be wrong. Per the germline V gene, CDR1 is MNHNY and CDR2 is SVGAGI (reference sequence). The CDR3 sequence is 11 residues long. CDR3 sequence reads: CASIVNYEQFF. DNA for the CDR3: TGTGCCAGCATAGTAAACTACGAGCAGTTCTTC.

In this sample, this clonotype turned up a few times. The chain combines TRBV5-1 with TRBJ1-2; a weak D match, TRBD1 (5 bases). CDR3 length equals 14 residues. Germline V gene data show CDR1 as SGHRS and CDR2 as YFSETQ. V lost 5 bases to trimming and J lost 6 bases, with 17 bases between them. In nucleotides, the CDR3 is TGCGCCAGCAGTTTATCCGGGACGGGAAATGGCTACACCTTC. Translating it yields CASSLSGTGNGYTF. Together with reference TRBV5-1 and TRBJ1-2, the CDR3 gives the full variable domain: KAGVTQTPRYLIKTRGQQVTLSCSPISGHRSVSWYQQTPGQGLQFLFEYFSETQRNKGNFPGRFSGRQFSNSRSEMNVSTLELGDSALYLCASSLSGTGNGYTFGSGTRLTVV.

There are a few counts of this clonotype. The J gene is TRBJ1-2, the V gene TRBV30; TRBD1 matches at 8 bases. The CDR3 sequence is 15 residues long. Germline loops: CDR1 GTSNPN, CDR2 SVGIG (reference sequence). Unmatched junction bases numbered 11, after V lost 4 bases and J lost 4 bases. This chain's CDR3 is CAWTPPGQAFYGYTF. DNA for the CDR3: TGTGCCTGGACCCCTCCGGGACAGGCGTTCTATGGCTACACCTTC.

This clonotype has more than one count but fewer than ten. Compared with germline, one end of the junction differs, possibly owing to a read error. This chain links TRBV10-3 with TRBJ2-7; unclear D gene. This CDR3 contains 11 residues. Looked up from germline, CDR1 is ENHRY and CDR2 is SYGVKD. The CDR3 is CASSESPEQYF. The CDR3 DNA reads TGTGCCAGCAGTGAATCCCCCGAGCAGTACTTC.

This chain joins TRBV19 and TRBJ2-5, with D possibly being TRBD2 (5 bases). From germline, CDR1 is LNHDA and CDR2 SQIVND (reference sequence). The CDR3 has 13 residues. Trimming removed 0 bases from V and 4 bases from J, with 6 bases in between. DNA of the CDR3: TGTGCCAGTAGTATAGACGCGGGAGAGACCCAGTACTTC. Protein sequence: CASSIDAGETQYF. The complete variable domain, with remaining parts taken from reference TRBV19 and TRBJ2-5, reads DGGITQSPKYLFRKEGQNVTLSCEQNLNHDAMYWYRQDPGQGLRLIYYSQIVNDFQKGDIAEGYSVSREKKESFPLTVTSAQKNPTAFYLCASSIDAGETQYFGPGTRLLVL.

Points on this clonotype: The junction differs from germline at one of its ends, possibly a read error. J is TRBJ1-2 and V is TRBV9; no firm D call. The CDR3 loop spans 13 amino acids. Germline V gene lookup returns CDR1 SGDLS and CDR2 YYNGEE. The chain's CDR3 is CAGSQDISYGHTF. As DNA, the CDR3 is TGTGCCGGCAGCCAAGATATTAGCTATGGCCACACCTTC.

This clonotype has a count of ten or more. V gene TRBV10-3 combines with J gene TRBJ2-5; D uncertain. Trimming removed 0 bases at V and 4 bases at J, with 6 bases between. The CDR3 loop spans 13 amino acids. Germline V gene lookup returns CDR1 ENHRY and CDR2 SYGVKD. In DNA form, the CDR3 reads TGTGCCATCAGTGAGTCAGGAGTAGAGACCCAGTACTTC. It translates to CAISESGVETQYF.

J is TRBJ2-5 and V is TRBV10-3, with 11 bases identical to TRBD1. V was clipped by 3 bases and J by 4 bases; unmatched bases: 1. The CDR3 loop spans 14 amino acids. Germline V gene sequence: CDR1 ENHRY, CDR2 SYGVKD. In nucleotides, the CDR3 is TGTGCCATCAGTGACGGGACAGGGGGAGAGACCCAGTACTTC. It is translated as CAISDGTGGETQYF.

The chain employs TRBV2 and TRBJ2-3; TRBD2 matches 8 bases. The CDR3 has 15 residues. Per germline, CDR1 SNHLY and CDR2 FYNNEI. V gave up 6 bases and J gave up 0 bases; unmatched junction bases: 5. CDR3 protein: CASSLAGTSTDTQYF. The CDR3 DNA is TGTGCCAGCAGCTTAGCGGGAACTAGCACAGATACGCAGTATTTT.

In this sample, this clonotype turned up a few times. The chain has TRBV4-1 and TRBJ1-4; no firm D call. In germline, CDR1 is MGHRA, CDR2 YSYEKL. Trimming cost V 4 bases and J 2 bases, with 14 bases left between them. The CDR3 runs to 16 residues. The chain's CDR3 is CASSRTWLLTNEKLFF. The DNA for the CDR3 is TGCGCCAGCAGCCGGACTTGGCTACTGACTAATGAAAAACTGTTTTTT.

The chain couples TRBV7-3 to TRBJ2-6, with D perhaps given as TRBD1 or TRBD2 (5 bases each). V lost 1 base and J lost 2, with 6 bases in between. The germline gives CDR1 SGHTA, CDR2 FQGTGA. This CDR3 contains 15 residues. This CDR3 reads CASSLMGAGANVLTF. The CDR3, as DNA: TGTGCCAGCAGCTTAATGGGGGCTGGGGCCAACGTCCTGACTTTC.

This chain links TRBV9 with TRBJ2-6; D unclear. From germline, CDR1 is SGDLS and CDR2 YYNGEE. CDR3 length equals 16 residues. V lost 0 bases and J lost 0, with 7 bases in between. Here the CDR3 reads CASSVDPYSGANVLTF. Here the CDR3 DNA reads TGTGCCAGCAGCGTAGACCCTTACTCTGGGGCCAACGTCCTGACTTTC.

The chain is built from TRBV20-1 and TRBJ1-2, with 8 bases lining up with TRBD1. Unmatched junction bases numbered 2, after V lost 2 bases and J lost 3 bases. The length of the CDR3 is 13 residues. Germline lookup yields CDR1 DFQATT and CDR2 SNEGSKA (reference sequence). The CDR3 sequence is CSARQTGDYGYTF. CDR3 DNA: TGCAGTGCTAGACAGACAGGGGACTATGGCTACACCTTC.

Regarding this clonotype: Sequence at one end of the junction differs from germline and may be a read error. The gene calls are TRBV11-1 and TRBJ2-3; 8 bases are a match to TRBD2. From germline, CDR1 is SGHAT and CDR2 FQDESV (reference sequence). The CDR3 has 19 amino acids. The CDR3 DNA reads as TGCGCCAGCAGATCCTCAACTACGGGGGGGGCTATCACAACAGATACGCAGTATTTT. Its translation: CASRSSTTGGAITTDTQYF.

This clonotype was observed a handful of times. The rearrangement joins TRBV12-3 or TRBV12-4 to TRBJ2-5, with TRBD2 identical over 13 bases. This CDR3 is 17 amino acids long. The trim removed 5 bases at V and 1 base at J, leaving 7 bases unmatched. The chain's CDR3 is CASSPKTSGRTQETQYF. CDR3 sequence (DNA): TGTGCCAGCAGTCCCAAGACTAGCGGGAGGACCCAAGAGACCCAGTACTTC.

This clonotype has ten or more counts. This sequence joins TRBV27 and TRBJ2-2; D remains ambiguous. The germline V gene encodes CDR1 MNHEY and CDR2 SMNVEV (reference sequence). The V end was cut by 7 bases, the J end by 4 bases, with 13 bases between. The CDR3 is made up of 14 amino acids. The DNA of the CDR3 is TGTGCCAGCACTCCTGGGGATCTCACCGGGGAGCTGTTTTTT. It encodes CASTPGDLTGELFF.

The chain carries TRBV30 and TRBJ2-7; 7 bases align to TRBD1. The CDR3 length is 14 residues. The V segment lost 0 bases and the J segment 0 bases; nucleotides outside the gene matches: 2. Looked up from germline, CDR1 is GTSNPN and CDR2 is SVGIG (reference sequence). The CDR3 region has the DNA TGTGCCTGGAGTGTAAAGGGGGCCTCCTACGAGCAGTACTTC. Translated, it gives CAWSVKGASYEQYF.

Comment on this clonotype: No conserved phenylalanine or tryptophan ends this CDR3, so it is likely a read error. CDR3 DNA sequence: TGTGCCAGTAGTTTTGTGGCAGGGGGATCCGAGCAGTACTCC. Translating it yields CASSFVAGGSEQYS. This chain uses TRBV19 with TRBJ2-7, with 7 bases aligning to TRBD1. Germline trimming cut 5 bases from V and 6 bases from J; bases unmatched to any gene: 10. This CDR3 is 14 amino acids long. Germline-derived CDR1 and CDR2 are LNHDA and SQIVND (reference sequence).

About this clonotype: At one end the junction does not follow the germline gene, possibly because of a read error. V and J are TRBV4-1 and TRBJ1-3; 7 bases align to TRBD1. Germline loops: CDR1 MGHRA, CDR2 YSYEKL. The CDR3 runs 15 residues. The DNA of the CDR3 is TGTGCCAGCAGCCAGAACAGGGGAGCTGGAAACACCATATATTTT. Translation gives CASSQNRGAGNTIYF.

DNA for the CDR3: TGTGCCAGCAGTGAAACCAGGGTCGGCGAGCAGTACTTC. Translating it yields CASSETRVGEQYF. The gene calls are TRBV6-1 and TRBJ2-7; a possible D gene is TRBD1 (5 bases). CDR1 is MNHNS and CDR2 is SASEGT in the germline V gene. Trimming took 2 bases from V and 6 from J, leaving 11 bases between them. The CDR3 runs to 13 residues.